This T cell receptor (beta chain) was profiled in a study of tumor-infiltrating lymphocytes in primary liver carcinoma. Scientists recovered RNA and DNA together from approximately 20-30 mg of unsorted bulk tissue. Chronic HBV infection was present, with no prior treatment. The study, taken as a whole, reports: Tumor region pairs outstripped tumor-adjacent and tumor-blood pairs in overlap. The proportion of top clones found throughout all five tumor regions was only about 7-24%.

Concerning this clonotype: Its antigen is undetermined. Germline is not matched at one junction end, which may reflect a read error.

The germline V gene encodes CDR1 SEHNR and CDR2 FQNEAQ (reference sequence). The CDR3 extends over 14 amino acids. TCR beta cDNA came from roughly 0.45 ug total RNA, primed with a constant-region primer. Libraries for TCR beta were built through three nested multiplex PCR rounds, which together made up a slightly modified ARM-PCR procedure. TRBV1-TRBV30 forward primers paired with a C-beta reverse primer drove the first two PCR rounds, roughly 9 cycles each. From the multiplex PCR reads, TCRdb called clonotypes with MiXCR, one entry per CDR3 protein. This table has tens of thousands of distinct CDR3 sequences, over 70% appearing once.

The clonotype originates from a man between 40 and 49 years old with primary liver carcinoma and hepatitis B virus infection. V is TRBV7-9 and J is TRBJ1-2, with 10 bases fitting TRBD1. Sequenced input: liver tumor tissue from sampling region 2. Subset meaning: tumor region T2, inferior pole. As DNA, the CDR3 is TGTACCAGCAGATTGGACAGGGGGTTTCATGGCTACACTTTC. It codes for CTSRLDRGFHGYTF.